Shown below are 11 T cell receptor beta chains from a single sample sequenced in a study of blood T cell repertoires in COVID-19. Some clones are missing from TCRdb's copy, which holds only in-frame ones; the method was immunoSEQ multiplex PCR. Among 400,000 or so clones listed, 80% to 90% were seen once. Sequencing input: peripheral blood. Receptors were obtained from a man aged 18-30 years with COVID-19, enrolled during active disease.

In regard to this clone: Other DNA sequences in the sample encode the same CDR3. The rearrangement uses TRBV9 and TRBJ1-6; TRBD1 might be the D (5 bases). CDR3 length: 14 amino acids. Trimming removed 3 bases at V and 7 bases at J, with 11 bases between. Germline V lookup: CDR1 SGDLS, CDR2 YYNGEE. CDR3 sequence: CASSARDSNSPLHF. The CDR3 nucleotides are TGTGCCAGCAGCGCCCGGGACTCAAATTCACCCCTCCACTTT.

The gene calls are TRBV5-4 and TRBJ2-7, with D uncertain. V lost 1 base, J lost 5 bases, and 4 bases lay in between. The CDR3 spans 11 residues. Germline V gives CDR1 SGHNT, CDR2 YYREEE (reference sequence). The CDR3 spells CASSLLDEQYF. CDR3 nucleotide sequence: TGTGCCAGCAGCTTGCTCGACGAGCAGTACTTC.

This clone was seen once. This rearrangement joins TRBV18 to TRBJ2-5, with 12 bases aligning to TRBD2. V shed 3 bases, J shed 5 bases, and the junction held 7 bases outside the gene matches. The CDR3 contains 16 residues. Germline values: CDR1 KGHSH, CDR2 LQKENI. The CDR3: CASSPPSGGAQETQYF. CDR3 coding DNA: TGTGCCAGCTCACCGCCTAGCGGGGGGGCTCAGGAGACCCAGTACTTC.

The chain combines TRBV6-5 with TRBJ2-7; TRBD2 might be the D (5 bases). The CDR3 loop spans 16 amino acids. Germline V gene data show CDR1 as MNHEY and CDR2 as SVGAGI. Trimming pared 0 bases from V and 5 bases from J, leaving 17 bases between. DNA for the CDR3: TGTGCCAGCAGTTACTCTCCCGGTCGGGGAAGGGACGAGCAGTACTTC. Translated: CASSYSPGRGRDEQYF.

This clone was recorded a few times. This sequence joins TRBV2 and TRBJ2-3; D is possibly TRBD2 (5 bases). The CDR3 has 13 amino acids. Germline V gene sequence: CDR1 SNHLY, CDR2 FYNNEI. Trimming stripped 4 bases from V and 3 bases from J, with 8 bases between. The CDR3 is CASSVTGTDTQYF. The CDR3 coding sequence is TGTGCCAGCAGTGTGACGGGAACAGATACGCAGTATTTT.

The chain couples TRBV6-4 to TRBJ2-5; 11 bases agree with TRBD2. The CDR3 has 19 amino acids. Losses at the gene ends were 0 bases for V and 1 base for J; bases not matched to a gene: 10. Germline-derived CDR1 and CDR2 are MRHNA and SNTAGT. CDR3 loop: CASSDSTSGDPFCQETQYF. Written as DNA, the CDR3 is TGTGCCAGCAGTGACTCGACTAGCGGGGATCCTTTCTGCCAAGAGACCCAGTACTTC.

V and J are TRBV29-1 and TRBJ1-1, with D tentatively TRBD1 (5 bases). The ends were cut back, 7 bases at V and 1 base at J, with 13 bases in the middle. The germline CDR1 and CDR2 sequences are SQVTM and ANQGSEA. CDR3 length equals 13 residues. The DNA of the CDR3 is TGCAGCGCAGAAACAGGACAGAACACTGAAGCTTTCTTT. It yields the protein CSAETGQNTEAFF.

The chain uses TRBV5-1 and TRBJ2-2; the D is unclear. This CDR3 is built from 13 residues. V was shortened by 0 bases and J by 6 bases, with 6 bases between the two germline ends. Germline-derived CDR1 and CDR2 are SGHRS and YFSETQ. CDR3: CASSLDTSGELFF. In DNA form, the CDR3 reads TGCGCCAGCAGCTTGGACACATCCGGGGAGCTGTTTTTT.

V is TRBV5-1 and J is TRBJ2-2, with 12 bases matching TRBD1. V shed 4 bases and J 9 bases; nucleotides not matched to a gene: 7. This CDR3 contains 15 residues. Germline values: CDR1 SGHRS, CDR2 YFSETQ. The CDR3 sequence is CASSTGTGGWRELFF. DNA of the CDR3: TGCGCCAGCAGCACCGGGACAGGGGGCTGGAGGGAGCTGTTTTTT.

The CDR3 bases are TGTGCCAGCAGCTTTGGCAATCTCGGCTACACCTTC. Translating it yields CASSFGNLGYTF. The V and J genes are TRBV13 and TRBJ1-2, with D hard to call. V lost 3 bases, J lost 8 bases, and 10 bases lay in between. The CDR3 extends over 12 amino acids. Germline lookup yields CDR1 PRHDT and CDR2 FYEKMQ (reference sequence).

This chain connects TRBV5-1 to TRBJ2-1, with 8 positions matching TRBD1. This CDR3 has 15 amino acids. The V gene's germline CDR1 is SGHRS and CDR2 YFSETQ. The J segment lost 8 bases and the V segment lost 4 bases, leaving 11 bases of the junction unmatched. The CDR3 sequence is CASSQGQGSNDEQFF. The CDR3 nucleotides are TGCGCCAGCAGCCAAGGACAGGGTTCCAATGATGAGCAGTTCTTC.